This TCR beta chain derives from a study of CD8 T cells in Susac syndrome. The overall study: Blood was drawn from Susac syndrome patients while they were therapy-naive, on corticosteroids, or on intravenous immunoglobulin alone.

All included Susac syndrome patients satisfied recently defined diagnostic criteria for definite or probable disease. TEMRA cells were enriched by FACS, while CD8+ and CD4+ T cells were obtained through a negative isolation that was performed magnetically. From germline, CDR1 is SQVTM and CDR2 ANQGSEA. The CDR3 runs to 12 residues. V lost 7 bases, J lost 8 bases, and 14 bases lay in between. RNA amounts of roughly 0.45 to 1 ug underwent reverse transcription with random hexamers. Amplification of TCR beta CDR3 used immunoSEQ multiplex PCR across 54 Vbeta and 13 Jbeta. TCRdb re-derived calls from the immunoSEQ multiplex PCR reads in MiXCR, one entry per CDR3 protein. The sample lists under 300,000 distinct CDR3 sequences; about 96% were seen once.

The chain combines TRBV29-1 with TRBJ1-4, with D unclear. The TCR originated in a human donor with Susac syndrome. Material for sequencing was CD4+ T cells from PBMCs. The CDR3 coding sequence is TGCAGCGCCGCCGGCGGGGTGGAAAAACTGTTTTTT. This codes for CSAAGGVEKLFF.